A single sample is the source of the 12 T cell receptor beta chains below, sequenced in a study of blood T cell repertoires in COVID-19. The protocol was immunoSEQ multiplex PCR, while the TCRdb copy is restricted to in-frame clones and leaves out a portion. Of 400,000 to 550,000 clones listed, roughly 85% are singletons. Sequenced input: PBMCs or T cells enriched from blood (not recorded which). These receptors all come from a young woman with acute COVID-19.

V usage is TRBV7-2 and J usage is TRBJ2-1; 7 bases agree with TRBD2. Trimming took 3 bases from V and 7 from J; bases not matched to a gene: 6. CDR3 length: 14 amino acids. CDR1 and CDR2 from the germline V gene are SGHTA and FQGNSA. CDR3 sequence reads: CASSFSREQNEQFF. CDR3 DNA sequence: TGTGCCAGCAGCTTTTCGCGGGAGCAGAATGAGCAGTTCTTC.

The chain employs TRBV6-2 or TRBV6-3 and TRBJ1-2; 7 bases line up with TRBD1. Germline V gives CDR1 MNHEY, CDR2 SVGEGT. After removal of 5 bases from V and 4 bases from J, the junction contained 4 bases not matched to a gene. There are 13 residues in the CDR3. CDR3 sequence (DNA): TGTGCCAGCAGTGGAGGACAGGTCTATGGCTACACCTTC. This gives the protein CASSGGQVYGYTF.

The chain joins TRBV5-1 to TRBJ1-4, with 10 bases fitting TRBD1. Germline V gene lookup returns CDR1 SGHRS and CDR2 YFSETQ. The V gene end was trimmed by 4 bases and the J gene end by 2 bases; junction bases not matched to a gene: 2. The CDR3 loop spans 15 amino acids. The CDR3 reads CASSGGQGTNEKLFF. Written as DNA, the CDR3 is TGCGCCAGCAGCGGGGGACAGGGGACTAATGAAAAACTGTTTTTT.

The rearrangement links TRBV24-1 to TRBJ2-3; D gene uncertain. The CDR3 covers 13 residues. Trimming removed 4 bases at V and 2 bases at J, with 6 bases between. Germline V gene sequence: CDR1 KGHDR, CDR2 SFDVKD. The CDR3 nucleotides are TGTGCCACCAGTGAAGGAGCCACAGATACGCAGTATTTT. It codes for CATSEGATDTQYF.

V is TRBV19 and J is TRBJ1-6, with a weak D call TRBD1 (6 bases). This CDR3 is built from 14 residues. Per germline, CDR1 LNHDA and CDR2 SQIVND (reference sequence). Trimming pared 3 bases from V and 10 bases from J, leaving 13 bases between. Here the CDR3 DNA reads TGTGCCAGTAGTATGCCTCGGGACACGTCACCCCTCCACTTT. This codes for CASSMPRDTSPLHF. The variable domain in full, completed from reference TRBV19 and TRBJ1-6, reads DGGITQSPKYLFRKEGQNVTLSCEQNLNHDAMYWYRQDPGQGLRLIYYSQIVNDFQKGDIAEGYSVSREKKESFPLTVTSAQKNPTAFYLCASSMPRDTSPLHFGNGTRLTVT.

V and J are TRBV28 and TRBJ2-6; maybe TRBD1 (6 bases). V was shortened by 5 bases and J by 4 bases, with 12 bases between the two germline ends. The CDR3 contains 15 residues. The germline CDR1 and CDR2 sequences are MDHEN and SYDVKM. The CDR3 protein is CASSPPGAGANVLTF. In nucleotides, the CDR3 is TGTGCCAGCAGTCCACCAGGGGCCGGGGCCAACGTCCTGACTTTC.

In this sample, this clone turned up a few times. The J gene is TRBJ2-7, the V gene TRBV4-3; D unclear. Trimming shortened V by 0 bases and J by 5 bases, and 8 bases separated the two germline ends. The CDR3 totals 13 residues. In germline, CDR1 is LGHNA, CDR2 YSLEER. CDR3 residues: CASSQDLGHEQYF. The CDR3 DNA sequence: TGCGCCAGCAGCCAAGACCTAGGCCACGAGCAGTACTTC.

This clone showed up just a few times. J is TRBJ2-7 and V is TRBV18; 7 nucleotides match TRBD2. Germline CDR1 is KGHSH and CDR2 is LQKENI. This CDR3 is 19 amino acids long. V shed 6 bases and J 5 bases; nucleotides not matched to a gene: 25. In nucleotides, the CDR3 is TGTGCCAGCTCGCCCTCGGGGACTGGGAGGGGCCCTCCACTGGACGAGCAGTACTTC. This gives the protein CASSPSGTGRGPPLDEQYF.

The V gene is TRBV5-6, the J gene TRBJ1-4; 9 nucleotides match TRBD1. Per germline, CDR1 SGHDT and CDR2 YYEEEE. This CDR3 spans 15 amino acids. Germline trimming cut 0 bases from V and 7 bases from J; bases unmatched to any gene: 4. The CDR3 DNA follows: TGTGCCAGCAGCTTGGCGGGGACAGGGTCTGAAAAACTGTTTTTT. This gives the protein CASSLAGTGSEKLFF.

Comments on this clone: The sample contains more than one DNA sequence encoding this CDR3. This chain joins TRBV5-1 and TRBJ2-3; D is ambiguous. Trimming took off 1 base at V and 3 bases at J, with 3 bases between the two ends. This CDR3 has 12 residues. CDR1 is SGHRS, CDR2 YFSETQ, per germline. The CDR3 here is CASSLSTDTQYF. The CDR3 DNA is TGCGCCAGCAGCTTGTCAACAGATACGCAGTATTTT.

This rearrangement joins TRBV7-2 to TRBJ2-7; 12 positions match TRBD1. The CDR3 length is 15 residues. Germline trimming cut 6 bases from V and 4 bases from J; bases unmatched to any gene: 7. Germline CDR1 reads SGHTA; CDR2 reads FQGNSA. The CDR3 protein is CASRWGTGGGYEQYF. The CDR3 nucleotides are TGTGCCAGCAGATGGGGGACAGGGGGCGGGTACGAGCAGTACTTC.

J is TRBJ1-1 and V is TRBV7-8; D unresolved. The ends were cut back, 6 bases at V and 3 bases at J, with 11 bases in the middle. The CDR3 totals 13 residues. The germline V gene encodes CDR1 SGHVS and CDR2 FQNEAQ. CDR3 amino acids: CASRRGRDTEAFF. For the CDR3, the DNA is TGTGCCAGCAGACGAGGACGGGACACTGAAGCTTTCTTT.